This TCR beta chain is drawn from a study of cytomegalovirus exposure and HLA in healthy donors. Study findings and constraints: More than 150 TCR beta chains were listed as cytomegalovirus-associated. Most TCR sequences were seen very rarely across donors, but some public TCRs occurred in many.

The table came from immunoSEQ multiplex PCR; TCRdb's copy has only in-frame clones and leaves some out. The table has 100,000 to 120,000 clones, roughly 95% seen once. About this clone itself: Its antigen is unidentified.

The clonotype was recovered from a woman between 18 and 29 years old in good health and CMV-seronegative. Sequencing was performed on PBMCs.

CDR3 sequence reads: CASSLSGTGNQPQHF. CDR3 DNA sequence: TGTGCCAGCAGCCTTTCCGGGACAGGCAATCAGCCCCAGCATTTT. The J gene is TRBJ1-5, the V gene TRBV16, with 7 bases matching TRBD1. The germline V gene encodes CDR1 KGHSY and CDR2 FQNENV. The CDR3 consists of 15 residues. The V gene end was trimmed by 4 bases and the J gene end by 2 bases; junction bases not matched to a gene: 5. Combining the CDR3 with reference TRBV16 and TRBJ1-5 gives the whole variable domain GEEVAQTPKHLVRGEGQKAKLYCAPIKGHSYVFWYQQVLKNEFKFLISFQNENVFDETGMPKERFSAKCLPNSPCSLEIQATKLEDSAVYFCASSLSGTGNQPQHFGDGTRLSIL.